Sequencing of this TCR beta chain was carried out in a study of T-cell reconstitution after alpha-beta-depleted transplantation in children. Study-wide points: Several patients had high TCRbeta diversity at day 60; it came from surviving recipient T cells and thymic progenitors. Alpha-beta T cells present about two months after transplant were reported to originate from several hundred expanded graft clones.

This clonotype was detected many times. What it recognizes is unknown. Unique molecular identifiers were used to barcode this TCRbeta library. TCRdb re-called the PCR reads through MiXCR, storing one row per CDR3 protein. The data show 200,000 to 250,000 distinct CDR3 sequences, around 7% seen once. CDR3 size: 11 residues. The germline V gene encodes CDR1 SQVTM and CDR2 ANQGSEA. The source was PBMCs, collected before TCRalphabeta/CD19-depleted stem cell transplant. This TCR was recovered from a boy younger than 10 with acute lymphoblastic leukemia, due to receive a stem cell transplant. The genes are TRBV29-1 and TRBJ1-2; a possible D gene is TRBD1 (5 bases). The CDR3 DNA reads as TGCAGAGGAGACAGCTACTATGGCTACACCTTC. Translating it yields CRGDSYYGYTF. The variable domain in full, completed from reference TRBV29-1 and TRBJ1-2, reads SAVISQKPSRDICQRGTSLTIQCQVDSQVTMMFWYRQQPGQSLTLIATANQGSEATYESGFVIDKFPISRPNLTFSTLTVSNMSPEDSSIYLCRGDSYYGYTFGSGTRLTVV.